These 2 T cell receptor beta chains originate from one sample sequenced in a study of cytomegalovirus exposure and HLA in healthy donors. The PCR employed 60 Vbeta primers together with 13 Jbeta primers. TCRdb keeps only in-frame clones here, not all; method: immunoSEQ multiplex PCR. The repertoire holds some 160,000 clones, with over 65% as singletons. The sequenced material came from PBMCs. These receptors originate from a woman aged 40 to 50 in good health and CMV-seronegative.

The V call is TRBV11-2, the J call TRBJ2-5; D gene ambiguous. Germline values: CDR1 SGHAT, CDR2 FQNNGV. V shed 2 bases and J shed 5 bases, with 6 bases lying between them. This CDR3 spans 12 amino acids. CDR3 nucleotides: TGTGCCAGCAGCTTAAATTCGGAGACCCAGTACTTC. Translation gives CASSLNSETQYF.

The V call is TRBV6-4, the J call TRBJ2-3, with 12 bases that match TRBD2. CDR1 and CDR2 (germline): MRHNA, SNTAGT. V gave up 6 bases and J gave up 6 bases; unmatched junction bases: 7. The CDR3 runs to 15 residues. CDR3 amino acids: CASSLLAGGSDTQYF. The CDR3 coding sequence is TGTGCCAGCAGCCTACTAGCGGGGGGATCGGATACGCAGTATTTT.